These 14 T cell receptor beta chains came from one sample sequenced in a study of CD8 T cells in Susac syndrome. The authors reverse transcribed roughly 0.5 to 1 ug RNA with random hexamers. TCRdb reprocessed the immunoSEQ multiplex PCR reads with MiXCR, giving one entry per CDR3 protein. This sample carries under 150,000 distinct CDR3 sequences, approximately 94% of them seen once, and the ten largest clones take roughly 0.13%. Input material: CD4+ T cells from PBMCs. Receptors originate from a human donor with multiple sclerosis.

This clonotype appeared a few times. The genes are TRBV5-1 and TRBJ1-5; D unclear. CDR1 is SGHRS, CDR2 YFSETQ, per germline. This CDR3 is built from 13 residues. Trimming removed 4 bases at V and 6 bases at J, with 11 bases between. The CDR3 region is CASSTVPSQPQHF. The CDR3 bases are TGCGCCAGCAGCACAGTGCCCTCTCAGCCCCAGCATTTT.

The chain is built from TRBV25-1 and TRBJ2-5, with D perhaps matching TRBD1 (5 bases). V was shortened by 1 base and J by 7 bases, with 13 bases between the two germline ends. Germline V gives CDR1 MGHDK, CDR2 SYGVNS. The CDR3 extends over 14 amino acids. CDR3 sequence (DNA): TGTGCCAGCAGTGAATTGGGGCCCGTTGGGACCCAGTACTTC. Protein product: CASSELGPVGTQYF.

The chain has TRBV18 and TRBJ1-1; D possibly corresponds to TRBD1 (5 bases). CDR1 is KGHSH and CDR2 is LQKENI in the germline V gene. The ends were cut back, 6 bases at V and 1 base at J, with 9 bases in the middle. The CDR3 totals 13 residues. DNA of the CDR3: TGTGCCAGCTCGGAGACAGCGAACACTGAAGCTTTCTTT. Translated, it gives CASSETANTEAFF.

The gene calls are TRBV20-1 and TRBJ1-2, with D possibly matching TRBD1 (6 bases). The CDR3 totals 13 residues. Per germline, CDR1 DFQATT and CDR2 SNEGSKA (reference sequence). V lost 3 bases and J lost 5, with 13 bases in between. The CDR3 nucleotides read TGCAGTGCTAGCCAAGGGGGTATTTATGGCTACACCTTC. Translation: CSASQGGIYGYTF.

This clonotype has just one count. The chain is built from TRBV18 and TRBJ2-1, with 8 bases identical to TRBD1. Trimming removed 6 bases from V and 4 bases from J; junction bases left unmatched: 5. The germline V gene has CDR1 KGHSH and CDR2 LQKENI. This CDR3 region has 14 residues. The CDR3 sequence: CASSGTGDYNEQFF. CDR3 in DNA: TGTGCCAGCTCGGGGACAGGAGATTACAATGAGCAGTTCTTC.

This clonotype was detected once. The chain joins TRBV18 to TRBJ2-7, with D possibly being TRBD1 (5 bases). This CDR3 contains 12 residues. Trimming stripped 4 bases from V and 2 bases from J, with 6 bases between. Germline lookup yields CDR1 KGHSH and CDR2 LQKENI. CDR3 DNA sequence: TGTGCCAGCTCACAGGACACCTACGAGCAGTACTTC. This encodes CASSQDTYEQYF.

This clonotype was detected only once. The V and J genes are TRBV29-1 and TRBJ2-1, with D tentatively TRBD2 (6 bases). The germline gives CDR1 SQVTM, CDR2 ANQGSEA. Trimming removed 2 bases from V and 6 bases from J, with 23 bases in between. The CDR3 has 17 amino acids. For the CDR3, the DNA is TGCAGCGTTGAAAGACGGGGCGGGCTAGCGAACTTCAATGAGCAGTTCTTC. Protein product: CSVERRGGLANFNEQFF.

J is TRBJ1-4 and V is TRBV30, with 8 bases lining up with TRBD1. The V gene's germline CDR1 is GTSNPN and CDR2 SVGIG (reference sequence). V lost 6 bases and J lost 5; bases outside the gene matches: 5. The CDR3 totals 13 residues. The CDR3 nucleotides read TGTGCCTGCCCGGGACAGGTGAATGAAAAACTGTTTTTT. Translating gives CACPGQVNEKLFF.

J is TRBJ1-5 and V is TRBV7-9, with D possibly being TRBD1 (5 bases). From germline, CDR1 is SEHNR and CDR2 FQNEAQ (reference sequence). This CDR3 spans 15 amino acids. V was pared by 4 bases and J by 5 bases, with 15 bases between. This CDR3 is CASSSPGGGDQPQHF. The CDR3 nucleotides are TGTGCCAGCAGCTCCCCCGGGGGAGGAGATCAGCCCCAGCATTTT.

The rearrangement joins TRBV6-1 to TRBJ2-1; 9 bases match TRBD2. This CDR3 region has 16 residues. Germline values: CDR1 MNHNS, CDR2 SASEGT. With 5 bases clipped from V and 1 base from J, the junction kept 6 bases outside the gene matches. CDR3 amino acids: CASSRSGSGSYNEQFF. CDR3 DNA: TGTGCCAGCAGTCGTAGCGGGAGTGGGTCCTACAATGAGCAGTTCTTC.

This clonotype was counted once. The V call is TRBV7-9, the J call TRBJ1-2, with a weak D call TRBD1 (5 bases). Trimming left V 5 bases short and J 6 bases short, with 19 bases between. The CDR3 is made up of 15 amino acids. The germline CDR1 and CDR2 sequences are SEHNR and FQNEAQ (reference sequence). The CDR3 spells CASSPKYDSLHGYTF. CDR3 sequence (DNA): TGTGCCAGCAGCCCGAAATATGACAGCCTCCATGGCTACACCTTC.

The chain employs TRBV7-8 and TRBJ2-3; 7 bases align to TRBD2. The V segment lost 5 bases and the J segment 5 bases; nucleotides outside the gene matches: 4. The CDR3 totals 13 residues. The germline V gene has CDR1 SGHVS and CDR2 FQNEAQ. DNA of the CDR3: TGTGCCAGCAGCCCCACGGGAGGAGATACGCAGTATTTT. This encodes CASSPTGGDTQYF.

V and J are TRBV6-1 and TRBJ2-5; TRBD1 matches at 8 bases. Germline CDR1 MNHNS, CDR2 SASEGT. J lost 4 bases, V lost 6 bases, and 16 bases had no gene match. This CDR3 contains 17 residues. The CDR3 spells CASSWGWGQASGETQYF. The CDR3, as DNA: TGTGCCAGCAGCTGGGGGTGGGGACAGGCCTCGGGAGAGACCCAGTACTTC.

The gene calls are TRBV9 and TRBJ2-1; 9 bases are shared with TRBD2. This CDR3 spans 15 amino acids. Unmatched junction bases numbered 5, after V lost 4 bases and J lost 3 bases. Germline V gives CDR1 SGDLS, CDR2 YYNGEE. CDR3 in DNA: TGTGCCAGCAGCATGAGCGGGAGGTACTACAATGAGCAGTTCTTC. It translates to CASSMSGRYYNEQFF.